The 14 T cell receptor beta chains listed next were all sequenced from one sample in a study of T-cell reconstitution after alpha-beta-depleted transplantation in children. A TCRbeta library incorporating unique molecular identifiers was prepared. From the PCR reads, TCRdb called clonotypes with MiXCR, one entry per CDR3 protein. The table has about 600,000 distinct CDR3 sequences, about 10% seen once. The starting material was PBMCs from the stem cell graft donor, obtained from the stem cell graft. The receptors were gathered from a human donor who donated a stem cell graft to a child with acute myeloid leukemia.

This clonotype turned up a few times. The J gene is TRBJ1-1, the V gene TRBV6-5; a weak D match, TRBD1 (5 bases). Germline V gene lookup returns CDR1 MNHEY and CDR2 SVGAGI. The CDR3 covers 15 residues. Trimming pared 4 bases from V and 0 bases from J, leaving 12 bases between. The CDR3 protein is CASSLPTALNTEAFF. CDR3 in DNA: TGTGCCAGCAGTTTACCGACAGCTTTGAACACTGAAGCTTTCTTT.

The chain couples TRBV6-5 to TRBJ1-1; D may be TRBD1 (5 bases). Germline CDR1 MNHEY, CDR2 SVGAGI. Trimming shortened V by 2 bases and J by 0 bases, and 7 bases separated the two germline ends. The CDR3 length is 14 residues. The CDR3 loop is CASSYGRVNTEAFF. Here the CDR3 DNA reads TGTGCCAGCAGTTACGGCAGGGTGAACACTGAAGCTTTCTTT.

The sample holds many counts of this clonotype. The chain uses TRBV12-3 or TRBV12-4 and TRBJ2-1; D uncertain. The V and J ends lost 8 bases and 2 bases respectively, with 7 bases between them. The CDR3 has 12 residues. Here the CDR3 DNA reads TGTGCCAGCCTGGCAGCCTACAATGAGCAGTTCTTC. Its translation is CASLAAYNEQFF.

This clonotype appeared a few times. The chain employs TRBV15 and TRBJ2-7; D remains ambiguous. The CDR3 extends over 14 amino acids. Looked up from germline, CDR1 is LNHNV and CDR2 is YYDKDF (reference sequence). V lost 1 base and J 4 bases, leaving 11 bases between the germline ends. The CDR3 sequence: CATSRGPPKYEQYF. The CDR3, as DNA: TGTGCCACCAGCAGAGGCCCCCCGAAATACGAGCAGTACTTC.

This clonotype has at least ten counts. The rearrangement uses TRBV29-1 and TRBJ2-1; 7 nucleotides agree with TRBD2. CDR3 length equals 11 residues. Per germline, CDR1 SQVTM and CDR2 ANQGSEA. Germline trimming cut 6 bases from V and 8 bases from J; bases unmatched to any gene: 4. CDR3: CSVLSGYEQFF. Written as DNA, the CDR3 is TGCAGCGTCCTTAGCGGGTATGAGCAGTTCTTC.

Many counts were recorded for this clonotype. The V and J genes are TRBV10-3 and TRBJ2-6; possible D gene TRBD2, 5 bases. The CDR3 contains 16 residues. Trimming took off 0 bases at V and 3 bases at J, with 9 bases between the two ends. In germline, CDR1 is ENHRY, CDR2 SYGVKD. CDR3 residues: CAISESRVGGANVLTF. Here the CDR3 DNA reads TGTGCCATCAGTGAGTCGAGGGTAGGTGGGGCCAACGTCCTGACTTTC.

This clonotype occurred many times. CDR3 loop: CASTADFYEQYF. DNA for the CDR3: TGTGCCAGCACCGCTGACTTTTACGAGCAGTACTTC. The V call is TRBV12-3 or TRBV12-4, the J call TRBJ2-7; D is undetermined. This CDR3 spans 12 amino acids. Between the trimmed V and J ends, which lost 7 bases and 4 bases, there was a span of 11 bases.

This chain uses TRBV4-1 with TRBJ2-5, with D possibly matching TRBD1 (5 bases). V was pared by 0 bases and J by 5 bases, with 7 bases between. Germline CDR1 reads MGHRA; CDR2 reads YSYEKL. This CDR3 is 13 amino acids long. The CDR3 sequence: CASSQEQAETQYF. CDR3 DNA sequence: TGCGCCAGCAGCCAAGAACAGGCTGAGACCCAGTACTTC.

This clonotype was detected only a few times. The gene calls are TRBV20-1 and TRBJ2-5; no definite D call. The germline V gene encodes CDR1 DFQATT and CDR2 SNEGSKA (reference sequence). The CDR3 length is 12 residues. Trimming took 3 bases from V and 3 from J, leaving 8 bases between them. The CDR3 spells CSASSWEETQYF. DNA of the CDR3: TGCAGTGCTAGTTCTTGGGAAGAGACCCAGTACTTC.

This chain uses TRBV7-2 with TRBJ1-5, with 8 bases lining up with TRBD1. V lost 5 bases, J lost 4 bases, and 7 bases stayed unmatched. The CDR3 is 15 amino acids. Germline V CDR1 and CDR2: SGHTA, FQGNSA. The CDR3 spells CASSTRTGINQPQHF. For the CDR3, the DNA is TGTGCCAGCAGCACTCGGACAGGGATAAATCAGCCCCAGCATTTT.

This clonotype was counted many times. One end of the junction does not line up with germline, which may come from a read error. This rearrangement joins TRBV28 to TRBJ1-2; 7 bases fit TRBD1. This CDR3 has 13 residues. Germline CDR1 and CDR2: MDHEN and SYDVKM. In nucleotides, the CDR3 is TGTGCCACCTCAGGGGGTGCGTTGGACGGTTATTTCTTC. Translation gives CATSGGALDGYFF.

The chain couples TRBV7-3 to TRBJ2-1, with 7 bases lining up with TRBD2. CDR1 is SGHTA, CDR2 FQGTGA, per germline. J lost 4 bases, V lost 1 base, and 4 bases had no gene match. CDR3 length equals 15 residues. DNA of the CDR3: TGTGCCAGCAGCTTAAGGCAGCGGGATTACAATGAGCAGTTCTTC. Translated, it gives CASSLRQRDYNEQFF.

This chain links TRBV19 with TRBJ2-1; 14 nucleotides match TRBD2. V trimming: 0 bases; J trimming: 2 bases; junction bases outside the gene matches: 6. Germline values: CDR1 LNHDA, CDR2 SQIVND (reference sequence). The CDR3 consists of 19 residues. CDR3 DNA sequence: TGTGCCAGTAGTATAGATGGGACTAGCGGGAGAGGGGCCTACAATGAGCAGTTCTTC. Encoded protein: CASSIDGTSGRGAYNEQFF.

The chain has TRBV3-1 and TRBJ1-4; D is perhaps TRBD1 (6 bases). The V gene's germline CDR1 is LGHDT and CDR2 YNNKEL (reference sequence). The CDR3 is made up of 14 amino acids. V was trimmed by 3 bases and J by 8 bases, leaving 13 bases between them. The CDR3 here is CASSQRTEREKLFF. The CDR3 DNA reads TGTGCCAGCAGCCAGAGGACAGAACGGGAAAAACTGTTTTTT.